Each of the 29 T cell receptor beta chains below was sequenced from the same sample in a study of T cells in Graves' hyperthyroidism and ophthalmopathy. There were TCR beta CDR3 regions amplified from RNA transcripts. HTBI primers were the set used in a first-round RT-PCR of the TCR CDR3. TCRdb analysed the multiplex PCR reads with MiXCR anew, one entry per CDR3 protein. The table records 300,000 to 500,000 distinct CDR3 sequences, just under 15% of them present only once. Specimen: blood. Source of these receptors: a woman in her 30s with Graves' hyperthyroidism.

This clonotype has a count of ten or more. The J gene is TRBJ2-7, the V gene TRBV5-1, with D tentatively TRBD1 or TRBD2 (5 bases each). The ends were cut back, 0 bases at V and 6 bases at J, with 13 bases in the middle. The CDR3 has 14 amino acids. The V gene's germline CDR1 is SGHRS and CDR2 YFSETQ. CDR3 DNA: TGCGCCAGCAGCTTGGCTTTGGGGGACCGCGAGCAGTACTTC. It yields the protein CASSLALGDREQYF.

This clonotype showed up just a few times. The DNA of the CDR3 is TGTGCCAGCAGCCCCAGCGGGACACCCGGCCTAGAGCAGTTCTTC. It codes for CASSPSGTPGLEQFF. The chain links TRBV9 to TRBJ2-1; tentatively, D is TRBD2 (7 bases). V was clipped by 4 bases and J by 10 bases, with 21 bases between them. Germline CDR1 is SGDLS and CDR2 is YYNGEE. The CDR3 totals 15 residues.

This clonotype was observed many times. The chain couples TRBV28 to TRBJ2-5, with D hard to call. Germline V gene data show CDR1 as MDHEN and CDR2 as SYDVKM. Trimming removed 1 base from V and 0 bases from J, with 9 bases in between. The CDR3 runs 15 residues. The CDR3: CASSLLPTYQETQYF. Here the CDR3 DNA reads TGTGCCAGCAGTTTATTGCCAACCTACCAAGAGACCCAGTACTTC. The variable domain in full, completed from reference TRBV28 and TRBJ2-5, reads DVKVTQSSRYLVKRTGEKVFLECVQDMDHENMFWYRQDPGLGLRLIYFSYDVKMKEKGDIPEGYSVSREKKERFSLILESASTNQTSMYLCASSLLPTYQETQYFGPGTRLLVL.

This clonotype was detected many times. The chain uses TRBV28 and TRBJ2-3; a weak D match, TRBD2 (6 bases). With 4 bases removed from V and 4 bases from J, the gap between germline ends came to 15 bases. From germline, CDR1 is MDHEN and CDR2 SYDVKM. The CDR3 covers 15 residues. DNA for the CDR3: TGTGCCAGCAGTTCGCCGGGACTCAGTCCAGATACGCAGTATTTT. This sequence encodes CASSSPGLSPDTQYF.

This clonotype has only a few counts. The rearrangement joins TRBV20-1 to TRBJ2-1; weak D call: TRBD2 (6 bases). CDR3 size: 14 residues. V lost 5 bases, J lost 0 bases, and 11 bases lay in between. CDR1 DFQATT and CDR2 SNEGSKA come from the germline V gene (reference sequence). The CDR3 nucleotides are TGCAGTGCTGAGGAGACTAGCTCCTACAATGAGCAGTTCTTC. The encoded protein is CSAEETSSYNEQFF.

This clonotype came up many times. This sequence joins TRBV27 and TRBJ1-2, with unresolved D. The germline V gene encodes CDR1 MNHEY and CDR2 SMNVEV (reference sequence). V lost 6 bases and J 0 bases, leaving 8 bases between the germline ends. This CDR3 has 13 residues. CDR3 sequence (DNA): TGTGCCAGCAGCGATGGAGCTAACTATGGCTACACCTTC. This codes for CASSDGANYGYTF.

This clonotype was seen a handful of times. The chain uses TRBV24-1 and TRBJ2-3; 9 bases are a match to TRBD1. This CDR3 has 12 residues. CDR1 is KGHDR and CDR2 is SFDVKD in the germline V gene. The ends lost 12 bases at V and 4 bases at J; junction bases unmatched: 4. DNA for the CDR3: TGTGCCTCAGGACAGGGGTCAGATACGCAGTATTTT. Encoded protein: CASGQGSDTQYF.

About this clonotype itself: Since no conserved phenylalanine or tryptophan closes the CDR3, a read error is the likely cause. The CDR3 nucleotides read TGTGCCAGCAGCCTTGACAGGGGTGATTCACCCCTCCACCTT. It specifies CASSLDRGDSPLHL. This chain links TRBV6-1 with TRBJ1-6; 8 bases match TRBD1. Germline lookup yields CDR1 MNHNS and CDR2 SASEGT. CDR3 length: 14 residues. V was pared by 6 bases and J by 8 bases, with 6 bases of the junction left unmatched.

This clonotype has only a few counts. CDR3 sequence: CASSQATLAKNIQYF. The CDR3 DNA is TGTGCCAGCAGCCAAGCGACATTGGCCAAAAACATTCAGTACTTC. V and J are TRBV3-1 and TRBJ2-4, with no clear D. Trimming pared 1 base from V and 1 base from J, leaving 8 bases between. Germline V gives CDR1 LGHDT, CDR2 YNNKEL (reference sequence). This CDR3 spans 15 amino acids.

The chain recombines TRBV20-1 with TRBJ1-5; possibly TRBD1 for D (6 bases). The germline V gene encodes CDR1 DFQATT and CDR2 SNEGSKA (reference sequence). Trimming left V 3 bases short and J 3 bases short, with 15 bases between. The CDR3 loop spans 15 amino acids. The CDR3 region is CSASNQGPFNQPQHF. The CDR3 DNA sequence: TGCAGTGCTAGCAATCAGGGGCCGTTCAATCAGCCCCAGCATTTT.

This clonotype has at least ten counts. This chain uses TRBV28 with TRBJ2-5, with TRBD1 matching over 11 bases. Looked up from germline, CDR1 is MDHEN and CDR2 is SYDVKM. The J segment lost 4 bases and the V segment lost 7 bases, leaving 8 bases of the junction unmatched. The CDR3 has 15 amino acids. The CDR3 spells CASKGGTGGLETQYF. CDR3 bases: TGTGCCAGCAAAGGGGGGACAGGGGGATTAGAGACCCAGTACTTC.

This clonotype appeared many times. The gene calls are TRBV3-1 and TRBJ1-5; D uncertain. Per the germline V gene, CDR1 is LGHDT and CDR2 is YNNKEL (reference sequence). Trimming removed 0 bases at V and 0 bases at J, with 6 bases between. The CDR3 covers 15 residues. The chain's CDR3 is CASSQDGSSNQPQHF. CDR3 sequence (DNA): TGTGCCAGCAGCCAAGATGGGTCTAGCAATCAGCCCCAGCATTTT. The complete variable domain, with remaining parts taken from reference TRBV3-1 and TRBJ1-5, reads DTAVSQTPKYLVTQMGNDKSIKCEQNLGHDTMYWYKQDSKKFLKIMFSYNNKELIINETVPNRFSPKSPDKAHLNLHINSLELGDSAVYFCASSQDGSSNQPQHFGDGTRLSIL.

This clonotype has a count of ten or more. The chain joins TRBV3-1 to TRBJ2-5, with TRBD1 as a possible D gene (6 bases). In germline, CDR1 is LGHDT, CDR2 YNNKEL (reference sequence). The CDR3 spans 11 residues. V was trimmed by 5 bases and J by 13 bases, leaving 14 bases between them. As DNA, the CDR3 is TGTGCCAGCAGCTCCCGGGACACCGCGTACTTC. Its translation: CASSSRDTAYF.

The table lists this clonotype with many counts. The genes are TRBV20-1 and TRBJ1-5, with 7 bases identical to TRBD1. This CDR3 comprises 17 residues. Germline loops: CDR1 DFQATT, CDR2 SNEGSKA (reference sequence). Germline trimming cut 0 bases from V and 4 bases from J; bases unmatched to any gene: 12. CDR3 amino acids: CSARDGALGTVNQPQHF. The CDR3 DNA follows: TGCAGTGCTAGAGATGGGGCCCTCGGGACAGTGAATCAGCCCCAGCATTTT.

Regarding this clonotype: A read error may explain this, as a much larger clone is one base away. The chain carries TRBV6-5 and TRBJ2-7, with 8 nucleotides matching TRBD2. This CDR3 is 14 amino acids long. The junction had 5 bases not matched to a gene; V was cut back by 2 bases and J by 5 bases. CDR1 MNHEY and CDR2 SVGAGI come from the germline V gene. The CDR3 nucleotides read TGTGCCAGCAGTTACGGGTCGACTAGCGACGAGCAGTACTTC. Amino acids: CASSYGSTSDEQYF.

V and J are TRBV19 and TRBJ1-2; TRBD1 aligns across 10 bases. Per germline, CDR1 LNHDA and CDR2 SQIVND (reference sequence). V was clipped by 8 bases and J by 3 bases; unmatched bases: 3. The length of the CDR3 is 13 residues. The CDR3 DNA follows: TGTGCCAGTCACGGACAGGGGGACTATGGCTACACCTTC. This encodes CASHGQGDYGYTF.

This clonotype has only a few counts. The genes are TRBV19 and TRBJ2-1, with 7 nucleotides matching TRBD1. CDR3 length: 12 residues. V dropped 7 bases and J dropped 8; count of bases not matched to a gene: 5. The germline gives CDR1 LNHDA, CDR2 SQIVND (reference sequence). CDR3 region: CASTQGIYEQFF. Written as DNA, the CDR3 is TGTGCCAGTACACAGGGGATCTATGAGCAGTTCTTC.

This clonotype was seen only once. A read error may produce the germline difference seen at one junction end. The V gene is TRBV19, the J gene TRBJ1-1; D is perhaps TRBD1 (5 bases). The CDR3 covers 13 residues. Germline V CDR1 and CDR2: LNHDA, SQIVND (reference sequence). The CDR3: CASSIDGGTEAFF. The CDR3 nucleotides are TGCGCCAGTAGTATAGATGGGGGGACTGAAGCTTTCTTT.

This clonotype was counted a few times. The chain recombines TRBV5-6 with TRBJ2-3, with unresolved D. The germline V gene has CDR1 SGHDT and CDR2 YYEEEE. The V and J ends lost 3 bases and 8 bases respectively, with 10 bases between them. This CDR3 is built from 12 residues. CDR3 DNA: TGTGCCAGCAGCTCCCGCACCGCTACGCAGTATTTT. This gives the protein CASSSRTATQYF. Filled out from reference TRBV5-6 and TRBJ2-3, the complete variable domain reads DAGVTQSPTHLIKTRGQQVTLRCSPKSGHDTVSWYQQALGQGPQFIFQYYEEEERQRGNFPDRFSGHQFPNYSSELNVNALLLGDSALYLCASSSRTATQYFGPGTRLTVL.

V is TRBV27 and J is TRBJ2-1, with D unclear. Germline assignment: CDR1 MNHEY and CDR2 SMNVEV (reference sequence). This CDR3 contains 17 residues. The V gene lost 6 bases and the J gene lost 0 bases, with 18 bases spanning the gap. This chain's CDR3 is CASSPDRLPSSYNEQFF. CDR3 nucleotide sequence: TGTGCCAGCAGCCCAGATAGACTCCCTAGCTCCTACAATGAGCAGTTCTTC.

This clonotype appeared many times. The gene calls are TRBV2 and TRBJ2-7, with 8 positions matching TRBD1. The germline CDR1 and CDR2 sequences are SNHLY and FYNNEI. V was clipped by 6 bases and J by 1 base; unmatched bases: 2. The CDR3 loop spans 13 amino acids. CDR3 region: CASRRTGSYEQYF. In DNA, the CDR3 is TGTGCCAGCAGGAGGACAGGGTCCTACGAGCAGTACTTC.

This clonotype came up many times. V is TRBV11-2 and J is TRBJ2-5; TRBD2 aligns across 12 bases. The CDR3 has 16 amino acids. From germline, CDR1 is SGHAT and CDR2 FQNNGV. The V gene end was trimmed by 1 base and the J gene end by 5 bases; junction bases not matched to a gene: 5. This chain's CDR3 is CASSLGLAGAWETQYF. The CDR3 DNA sequence: TGTGCCAGCAGCTTAGGACTAGCGGGAGCCTGGGAGACCCAGTACTTC.

This clonotype was counted at least ten times. V usage is TRBV7-2 and J usage is TRBJ2-7, with D unclear. CDR1 and CDR2 (germline): SGHTA, FQGNSA. The CDR3 sequence is 16 residues long. The V gene lost 1 base and the J gene lost 0 bases, with 13 bases spanning the gap. The CDR3 spells CASSLVGSAFSYEQYF. CDR3 bases: TGTGCCAGCAGCTTAGTCGGTTCCGCTTTCTCCTACGAGCAGTACTTC.

In this sample, this clonotype turned up many times. The J gene is TRBJ2-1, the V gene TRBV5-1, with a weak D call TRBD1 (7 bases). The CDR3 covers 16 residues. Trimming pared 4 bases from V and 7 bases from J, leaving 21 bases between. Germline assignment: CDR1 SGHRS and CDR2 YFSETQ. The CDR3 sequence: CASSVRGTARGNEQFF. The CDR3 DNA reads TGCGCCAGCAGCGTGAGAGGGACAGCCCGGGGGAATGAGCAGTTCTTC.

V is TRBV6-1 and J is TRBJ2-1; D is perhaps TRBD2 (6 bases). The germline V gene has CDR1 MNHNS and CDR2 SASEGT. The V and J ends lost 6 bases and 0 bases respectively, with 15 bases between them. This CDR3 is 16 amino acids long. The CDR3 nucleotides are TGTGCCAGCAGAGGGGCGGGGAAAAGCTCCTACAATGAGCAGTTCTTC. Its translation: CASRGAGKSSYNEQFF.

The J gene is TRBJ2-7, the V gene TRBV5-1, with D possibly TRBD1 on 6 matching bases. Deletions cut 5 bases from V and 9 bases from J, with 18 bases between. Germline values: CDR1 SGHRS, CDR2 YFSETQ. The CDR3 consists of 13 residues. CDR3 residues: CASSYDRQRLQYF. The CDR3 region has the DNA TGCGCCAGCAGTTACGACAGGCAGAGGTTGCAGTACTTC.

This clonotype has more than one count but fewer than ten. The chain is built from TRBV28 and TRBJ1-1; no clear D. The ends were cut back, 2 bases at V and 0 bases at J, with 10 bases in the middle. The CDR3 contains 15 residues. Germline V gene lookup returns CDR1 MDHEN and CDR2 SYDVKM. The CDR3 region has the DNA TGTGCCAGCAGTTTAGGAGGGCGGGTGAACACTGAAGCTTTCTTT. This translates into CASSLGGRVNTEAFF.

V usage is TRBV14 and J usage is TRBJ1-1; D gene ambiguous. The CDR3 is made up of 14 amino acids. Germline V lookup: CDR1 SGHDN, CDR2 FVKESK. With 0 bases removed from V and 2 bases from J, the gap between germline ends came to 7 bases. The CDR3: CASSQDDTNTEAFF. The CDR3 DNA sequence: TGTGCCAGCAGCCAAGACGACACAAACACTGAAGCTTTCTTT.

This clonotype came up many times. The chain carries TRBV15 and TRBJ1-1; maybe TRBD1 (5 bases). Germline CDR1 and CDR2: LNHNV and YYDKDF (reference sequence). This CDR3 has 16 amino acids. The V end lost 0 bases, the J end lost 1 base, and 12 bases lay between the germline ends. The CDR3 is CATSREGGGANTEAFF. Here the CDR3 DNA reads TGTGCCACCAGCAGAGAAGGAGGAGGGGCGAACACTGAAGCTTTCTTT.